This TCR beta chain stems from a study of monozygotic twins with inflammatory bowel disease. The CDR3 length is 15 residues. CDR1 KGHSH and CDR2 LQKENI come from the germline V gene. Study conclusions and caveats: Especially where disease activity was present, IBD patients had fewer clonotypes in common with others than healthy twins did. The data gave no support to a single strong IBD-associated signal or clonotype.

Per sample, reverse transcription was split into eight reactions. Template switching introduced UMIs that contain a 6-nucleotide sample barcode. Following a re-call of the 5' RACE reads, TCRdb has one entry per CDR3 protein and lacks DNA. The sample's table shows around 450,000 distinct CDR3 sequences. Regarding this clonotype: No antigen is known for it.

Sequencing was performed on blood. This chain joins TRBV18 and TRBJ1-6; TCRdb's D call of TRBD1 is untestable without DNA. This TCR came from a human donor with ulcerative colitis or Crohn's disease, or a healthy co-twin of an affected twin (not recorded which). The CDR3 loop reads CASSPGTANTSPLHF.